These 13 T cell receptor beta chains originate from one sample sequenced in a study of human T cells and chemical hapten exposure. Indicated time point: patch test 2, 6 weeks after DPC sensitization. Treatment meaning: therapeutic diphenylcyclopropenone sensitization with weekly scalp DPC. TCRdb reprocessed the RACE reads with MiXCR, giving one entry per CDR3 protein. The sample holds fewer than 85,000 distinct CDR3 sequences, 10% seen once. The material was whole blood, obtained in connection with sensitization to the hapten diphenylcyclopropenone (DPC). Receptors originate from a woman in her 30s with alopecia areata. Some clones in this sample may be carry-over from other donors' samples.

This clonotype was counted only a few times. One base away lies a much larger clone, so this may be a sequencing read error. The CDR3: CAISLPQETQYF. The CDR3 nucleotides read TGTGCCATCAGTTTGCCCCAAGAGACCCAGTACTTC. The rearrangement links TRBV28 to TRBJ2-5; D is unclear. Germline lookup yields CDR1 MDHEN and CDR2 SYDVKM. This CDR3 is 12 amino acids long.

The chain employs TRBV4-3 and TRBJ1-1; D gene ambiguous. CDR3 length: 13 residues. Per the germline V gene, CDR1 is LGHNA and CDR2 is YSLEER. Deletions cut 2 bases from V and 1 base from J, with 5 bases between. CDR3 nucleotide sequence: TGCGCCAGCAGCCAACACCAGAACACTGAAGCTTTCTTT. This gives the protein CASSQHQNTEAFF.

The chain has TRBV27 and TRBJ1-6; 8 nucleotides match TRBD1. J lost 10 bases, V lost 4 bases, and 12 bases had no gene match. The length of the CDR3 is 16 residues. Germline V gene lookup returns CDR1 MNHEY and CDR2 SMNVEV (reference sequence). The CDR3 region is CASSSYAQGARSPLHF. DNA of the CDR3: TGTGCCAGCAGTTCCTATGCTCAGGGGGCACGGTCACCCCTCCACTTT.

This clonotype turned up a few times. V usage is TRBV6-2 or TRBV6-3 and J usage is TRBJ1-1; possibly TRBD1 for D (5 bases). Trimming left V 5 bases short and J 3 bases short, with 13 bases between. CDR1 is MNHEY, CDR2 SVGEGT, per germline. The CDR3 spans 14 residues. The DNA for the CDR3 is TGTGCCAGCAGTCTTCCAGACAGAGACACTGAAGCTTTCTTT. As protein: CASSLPDRDTEAFF.

This clonotype was observed at least ten times. The chain couples TRBV12-3 or TRBV12-4 to TRBJ2-1; possible D gene TRBD1, 5 bases. Trimming pared 7 bases from V and 2 bases from J, leaving 12 bases between. This CDR3 region has 14 residues. CDR3 bases: TGTGCCAGCAAGAAACAGGAACCCTACAATGAGCAGTTCTTC. This codes for CASKKQEPYNEQFF.

This clonotype was counted only a few times. A junction boundary mismatches the germline segment, possibly from a read error. This rearrangement joins TRBV20-1 to TRBJ2-7, with D hard to call. The CDR3 is made up of 15 amino acids. CDR1 and CDR2 (germline): DFQATT, SNEGSKA (reference sequence). CDR3 in DNA: TGCAGTGCTAGAGATCCGGGCACAGAGCCCTACGGGCAGTACTTC. Translation: CSARDPGTEPYGQYF.

This clonotype occurred a few times. The gene calls are TRBV5-6 and TRBJ1-1; the match to TRBD1 covers 8 bases. Germline V lookup: CDR1 SGHDT, CDR2 YYEEEE. The V segment lost 5 bases and the J segment 10 bases; nucleotides outside the gene matches: 10. The CDR3 is 13 amino acids. The CDR3 nucleotides read TGTGCCAGCAGTTACGGGACAGGTGCTCCAGCTTTCTTT. It specifies CASSYGTGAPAFF.

This chain joins TRBV24-1 and TRBJ1-2; no clear D. CDR3 length: 14 amino acids. CDR1 is KGHDR and CDR2 is SFDVKD in the germline V gene. V was pared by 0 bases and J by 13 bases, with 17 bases between. As DNA, the CDR3 is TGTGCCACCAGTGATTTGGTGGCCTCTTCCCCTCTCACCTTC. Protein sequence: CATSDLVASSPLTF.

The chain joins TRBV5-5 to TRBJ1-1; D is perhaps TRBD1 (6 bases). Per the germline V gene, CDR1 is SGHKS and CDR2 is YYEKEE (reference sequence). Trimming pared 0 bases from V and 1 base from J, leaving 7 bases between. This CDR3 comprises 14 residues. In DNA, the CDR3 is TGTGCCAGCAGCTTGGGGACAGCGAACACTGAAGCTTTCTTT. Translating it yields CASSLGTANTEAFF.

With regard to this clonotype: This clone may be a read error of a much larger clone one base away. This sequence joins TRBV7-6 and TRBJ2-4, with TRBD1 as a possible D gene (5 bases). The CDR3 sequence is 17 residues long. From germline, CDR1 is SGHVS and CDR2 FNYEAQ. Trimming shortened V by 5 bases and J by 5 bases, and 22 bases separated the two germline ends. The CDR3 loop reads CASSLPSGLKPQNIQYF. The CDR3 DNA reads TGTGCCAGCAGCCTACCTTCAGGGCTCAAACCTCAAAACATTCAGTACTTC.

This clonotype showed up many times. J is TRBJ1-1 and V is TRBV28; no definite D call. V was trimmed by 6 bases and J by 0 bases, leaving 8 bases between them. The CDR3 is 13 amino acids. Germline V gene sequence: CDR1 MDHEN, CDR2 SYDVKM. The CDR3 here is CASRGGLNTEAFF. Here the CDR3 DNA reads TGTGCCAGCAGGGGAGGACTGAACACTGAAGCTTTCTTT.

This clonotype was seen repeatedly, ten times or more. The chain uses TRBV28 and TRBJ2-1; TRBD2 matches at 7 bases. Unmatched junction bases numbered 7, after V lost 11 bases and J lost 3 bases. CDR3 size: 13 residues. Germline loops: CDR1 MDHEN, CDR2 SYDVKM. The CDR3 coding sequence is TGTGCCCTAGGCGGGAGTCTCTACAATGAGCAGTTCTTC. Its translation: CALGGSLYNEQFF.

This clonotype has only a few counts. V usage is TRBV7-2 and J usage is TRBJ1-2; possibly TRBD1 for D (6 bases). CDR3 length equals 14 residues. Germline loops: CDR1 SGHTA, CDR2 FQGNSA. Trimming took off 4 bases at V and 8 bases at J, with 17 bases between the two ends. CDR3 sequence (DNA): TGTGCCAGCAGCTCGTTACAGGGCTATATGGGCTACACCTTC. It specifies CASSSLQGYMGYTF.